These T cell receptor beta chains were read from a single sample in a study of graft-versus-host responses after intestinal transplantation. TCRdb keeps only in-frame clones here, not all; method: immunoSEQ multiplex PCR. The sample lists 55,000 to 80,000 clones, around nine tenths occurring once. What these receptors recognize is not known. Here the sequenced sample was unstimulated CD8+ T cells sorted from spleen or lymph node cells, taken before transplant. These receptors came from a human donor who was the organ donor for an intestinal transplant. The CDR3 runs from the conserved cysteine through the conserved F or W. The order of the fields is clone size, D gene, J gene, V gene, CDR3 protein, CDR3 DNA. A D gene is named only where the DNA matches it firmly. Part of the rows lack a size; the others show once, few, many or a class for expanded clones.

>-|TRBD2|TRBJ2-7|TRBV9
CASSVGTSGSSYEQYF
TGTGCCAGCAGCGTAGGGACTAGCGGGAGCTCCTACGAGCAGTACTTC
>-|-|TRBJ1-4|TRBV19
CASSTRLSDEKLFF
TGTGCCAGTAGTACCCGCTTGAGTGATGAAAAACTGTTTTTT
>-|TRBD2|TRBJ2-5|TRBV7-9
CASSPGTSAQETQYF
TGTGCCAGCAGCCCGGGGACTAGCGCGCAAGAGACCCAGTACTTC
>-|-|TRBJ1-1|TRBV29-1
CSVEDFVSRGEAFF
TGCAGCGTTGAAGATTTTGTGTCACGGGGTGAAGCTTTCTTT
>-|-|TRBJ1-1|TRBV27
CASSLSGGGNTEAFF
TGTGCCAGCAGTTTATCCGGAGGAGGGAACACTGAAGCTTTCTTT
>-|-|TRBJ2-7|TRBV28
CASSLSLAVYEQYF
TGTGCCAGCAGTTTATCCCTAGCAGTTTACGAGCAGTACTTC
>-|TRBD1|TRBJ1-1|TRBV13
CATRAGGLGTEAFF
TGTGCCACAAGGGCAGGGGGCCTGGGCACTGAAGCTTTCTTT
>once|-|TRBJ2-7|TRBV7-9
CASSSHRQEPSYEQYF
TGTGCCAGCAGCTCTCATAGACAGGAACCGTCCTACGAGCAGTACTTC
>-|TRBD2|TRBJ2-7|TRBV27
CASSPGTSRWQYF
TGTGCCAGCAGTCCCGGGACTAGTAGATGGCAGTACTTC
>-|TRBD1|TRBJ2-2|TRBV9
CASTRDSNTNTGELFF
TGTGCCAGCACCCGGGACAGTAACACTAACACCGGGGAGCTGTTTTTT
>-|-|TRBJ1-1|TRBV27
CASSLGLDTEAFF
TGTGCCAGCAGTTTAGGCTTGGACACTGAAGCTTTCTTT
>-|-|TRBJ2-1|TRBV19
CASSISQGSNEQFF
TGTGCCAGTAGTATTTCGCAGGGTTCCAATGAGCAGTTCTTC
>-|TRBD2|TRBJ2-7|TRBV5-6
CASSIGTSFREQYF
TGTGCCAGCAGCATTGGGACTAGTTTTCGCGAGCAGTACTTC
>-|-|TRBJ2-5|TRBV19
CASSWGEREETQYF
TGTGCCAGTAGTTGGGGGGAAAGGGAAGAGACCCAGTACTTC
>once|TRBD1|TRBJ2-2|TRBV4-3
CASSQAGTGRGGELFF
TGCGCCAGCAGCCAAGCCGGGACAGGGCGGGGCGGGGAGCTGTTTTTT
>-|TRBD2|TRBJ2-1|TRBV5-4
CASSLDSSGISNEQFF
TGTGCCAGCAGCTTAGATTCTAGCGGGATTAGCAATGAGCAGTTCTTC
>-|TRBD2|TRBJ2-3|TRBV11-1
CASSLIRGTSEYTDTQYF
TGTGCCAGCAGCCTGATTCGCGGGACTAGCGAATACACAGATACGCAGTATTTT
>-|-|TRBJ1-1|TRBV5-6
CARDPRTPNTEAFF
TGTGCCAGGGACCCCAGGACACCTAACACTGAAGCTTTCTTT
>-|TRBD1|TRBJ2-3|TRBV19
CASSSATGGADTQYF
TGTGCCAGTAGTTCAGCGACAGGGGGCGCAGATACGCAGTATTTT
>-|-|TRBJ1-2|TRBV19
CASSIGGAGSNYGYTF
TGTGCCAGTAGTATAGGCGGTGCGGGATCTAACTATGGCTACACCTTC
>-|TRBD2|TRBJ2-7|TRBV7-2
CASSPGLAGELSYEQYF
TGTGCCAGCAGCCCCGGGCTAGCGGGAGAGCTCTCCTACGAGCAGTACTTC
>-|-|TRBJ1-4|TRBV18
CASSQGLKLFF
TGTGCCAGCTCTCAGGGCTTAAAACTGTTTTTT
>once|TRBD1|TRBJ1-1|TRBV14
CASSQEHLGQGTEAFF
TGTGCCAGCAGCCAAGAACATCTGGGACAGGGAACTGAAGCTTTCTTT
>-|-|TRBJ1-2|TRBV23-1
CASSQWPARREDGYGYTF
TGCGCCAGCAGTCAATGGCCAGCGAGGAGGGAGGATGGCTATGGCTACACCTTC
>-|-|TRBJ1-3|TRBV6-1
CASSEARGGSGNTIYF
TGTGCCAGCAGTGAAGCGCGGGGTGGCTCTGGAAACACCATATATTTT
>-|-|TRBJ1-4|TRBV2
CASSENRADEKLFF
TGTGCCAGCAGTGAAAACAGGGCGGATGAAAAACTGTTTTTT
>-|-|TRBJ1-2|TRBV10-3
CAISSTGSGNYGYTF
TGTGCCATCAGCTCTACAGGGAGTGGCAACTATGGCTACACCTTC
>-|TRBD1|TRBJ1-2|TRBV28
CASSLAIGGDNYGYTF
TGTGCCAGCAGTTTGGCCATAGGGGGCGATAACTATGGCTACACCTTC
>-|TRBD2|TRBJ2-6|TRBV29-1
CSVGSASGTSGANVLTF
TGCAGCGTTGGTTCTGCCAGCGGGACCTCTGGGGCCAACGTCCTGACTTTC
>-|-|TRBJ2-1|TRBV27
CASSPEGAYNEQFF
TGTGCCAGCAGTCCAGAGGGGGCCTACAATGAGCAGTTCTTC
>few|TRBD2|TRBJ2-1|TRBV9
CASSLDLAGVRQFF
TGTGCCAGCAGCCTCGACTTAGCGGGAGTGAGGCAGTTCTTC
>-|-|TRBJ1-5|TRBV7-8
CASSLSRGQPQHF
TGTGCCAGCAGCTTATCCCGGGGGCAGCCCCAGCATTTT
>-|-|TRBJ1-2|TRBV5-4
CASSFPNLSGPYGYTF
TGTGCCAGCAGCTTCCCCAATTTGAGCGGCCCCTATGGCTACACCTTC
>-|-|TRBJ1-1|TRBV27
CASTGGSNTEAFF
TGTGCCAGCACAGGAGGGTCGAACACTGAAGCTTTCTTT
>-|TRBD1|TRBJ2-7|TRBV6-5
CASSDRDRAYEQYF
TGTGCCAGCAGCGACCGGGACAGAGCCTACGAGCAGTACTTC
>few|-|TRBJ1-2|TRBV11-2
CASSFRQALYGYTF
TGTGCCAGCAGCTTTCGACAGGCCCTATATGGCTACACCTTC
>few|TRBD2|TRBJ2-7|TRBV2
CASSGFLAGVDEQYF
TGTGCCAGCAGTGGGTTCCTAGCGGGAGTGGACGAGCAGTACTTC
>once|TRBD1|TRBJ2-6|TRBV4-3
CASSQGTGLGANVLTF
TGCGCCAGCAGCCAAGGGACAGGACTGGGGGCCAACGTCCTGACTTTC
>-|TRBD1|TRBJ2-2|TRBV19
CASSMGPDRGYPGELFF
TGTGCCAGTAGTATGGGTCCCGACAGGGGGTATCCCGGGGAGCTGTTTTTT
>-|-|TRBJ2-3|TRBV9
CASSVFGRVGDTQYF
TGTGCCAGCAGCGTATTTGGCAGGGTGGGAGATACGCAGTATTTT
>-|TRBD1|TRBJ1-4|TRBV30
CAWSVGQGYEKLFF
TGTGCCTGGAGTGTAGGACAGGGGTATGAAAAACTGTTTTTT
>-|TRBD1|TRBJ2-7|TRBV6-6
CASTQPLGQGYEQYF
TGTGCCAGCACCCAACCGTTGGGACAGGGGTACGAGCAGTACTTC
>-|-|TRBJ2-3|TRBV2
CASIEGLTDTQYF
TGTGCCAGCATAGAGGGTCTCACAGATACGCAGTATTTT
>-|-|TRBJ2-5|TRBV30
CAWSNIRETQYF
TGTGCCTGGAGTAACATCAGGGAGACCCAGTACTTC
>-|-|TRBJ1-5|TRBV5-1
CASSLEREDSNQPQHF
TGCGCCAGCAGCTTGGAACGGGAAGATAGCAATCAGCCCCAGCATTTT
>-|TRBD2|TRBJ2-1|TRBV27
CASTSYVGVLAGGPHNEQFF
TGTGCCAGCACCAGTTATGTAGGAGTCCTAGCGGGAGGACCTCACAATGAGCAGTTCTTC
>-|-|TRBJ2-2|TRBV14
CASSQDRVSGLYTGELFF
TGTGCCAGCAGCCAAGATAGGGTGAGCGGGTTGTACACCGGGGAGCTGTTTTTT
>once|-|TRBJ1-1|TRBV5-6
CASSSWETGNTEAFF
TGTGCCAGCAGCTCCTGGGAAACAGGGAACACTGAAGCTTTCTTT
>-|TRBD2|TRBJ2-1|TRBV7-2
CASSWRLAGGEDEQFF
TGTGCCAGCAGTTGGCGATTAGCGGGAGGGGAGGATGAGCAGTTCTTC
>-|TRBD1|TRBJ2-1|TRBV19
CATQAGTGYNEQFF
TGTGCCACACAGGCCGGGACAGGGTACAATGAGCAGTTCTTC
>-|-|TRBJ2-1|TRBV5-6
CASSFTATSHEQFF
TGTGCCAGCAGCTTCACAGCAACCTCCCATGAGCAGTTCTTC
>-|-|TRBJ2-1|TRBV28
CASSALALSYNEQFF
TGTGCCAGCAGTGCTCTAGCCCTGTCCTACAATGAGCAGTTCTTC
>-|TRBD2|TRBJ2-7|TRBV29-1
CSVGLTSGSEQYF
TGCAGCGTTGGGCTAACTAGCGGGAGCGAGCAGTACTTC
>-|TRBD2|TRBJ2-7|TRBV5-4
CASSAGGGSYEQYF
TGTGCCAGCAGCGCCGGCGGGGGGAGCTACGAGCAGTACTTC
>once|-|TRBJ1-1|TRBV6-6
CASSYAYTEAFF
TGTGCCAGCAGTTACGCGTACACTGAAGCTTTCTTT
>-|-|TRBJ1-1|TRBV5-1
CASSTKTETNTEAFF
TGCGCCAGCAGCACCAAGACAGAAACGAACACTGAAGCTTTCTTT
>-|TRBD1|TRBJ2-2|TRBV28
CASSYRGPTTGELFF
TGTGCCAGCTCCTACAGGGGGCCGACCACCGGGGAGCTGTTTTTT